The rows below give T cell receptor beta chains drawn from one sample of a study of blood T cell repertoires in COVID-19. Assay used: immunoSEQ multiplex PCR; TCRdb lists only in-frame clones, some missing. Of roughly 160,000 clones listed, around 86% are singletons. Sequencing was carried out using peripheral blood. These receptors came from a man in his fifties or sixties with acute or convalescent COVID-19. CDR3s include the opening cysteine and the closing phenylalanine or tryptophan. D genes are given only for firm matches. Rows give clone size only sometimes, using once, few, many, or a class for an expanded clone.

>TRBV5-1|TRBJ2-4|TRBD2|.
CASSLGLANGKNIQYF
TGCGCCAGCAGCCTAGGACTAGCGAACGGCAAAAACATTCAGTACTTC
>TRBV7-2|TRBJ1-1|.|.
CASSPSRGTEAFF
TGTGCCAGCAGCCCTTCAAGGGGCACTGAAGCTTTCTTT
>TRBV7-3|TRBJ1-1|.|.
CASSLLGGRANTEAFF
TGTGCCAGCAGCTTATTGGGCGGGAGAGCGAACACTGAAGCTTTCTTT
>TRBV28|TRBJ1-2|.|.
CASSLDPGRTSVYGYTF
TGTGCCAGCAGTTTGGACCCCGGGAGGACCTCTGTCTATGGCTACACCTTC
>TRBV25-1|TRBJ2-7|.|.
CASSDAGAPKEQYF
TGTGCCAGCAGTGACGCAGGGGCCCCTAAGGAGCAGTACTTC
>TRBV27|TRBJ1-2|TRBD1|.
CASSLQGAKGYTF
TGTGCCAGCAGTTTACAGGGGGCGAAGGGCTACACCTTC
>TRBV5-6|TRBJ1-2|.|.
CASSSGQINYGYTF
TGTGCCAGCAGCTCAGGACAGATTAACTATGGCTACACCTTC
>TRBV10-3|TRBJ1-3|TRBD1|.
CAINQGGQPGNTIYF
TGTGCCATCAATCAAGGGGGCCAACCTGGAAACACCATATATTTT
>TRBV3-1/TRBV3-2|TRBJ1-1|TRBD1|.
CASSLNPGQETRAFF
TGTGCCAGCAGCCTCAACCCGGGACAGGAGACGAGAGCTTTCTTT
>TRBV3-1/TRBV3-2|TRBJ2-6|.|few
CASSPTGSGANVLTF
TGTGCCAGCAGCCCCACAGGGTCTGGGGCCAACGTCCTGACTTTC
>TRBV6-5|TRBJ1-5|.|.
CASSSPYSNQPQHF
TGTGCCAGCAGTTCCCCTTATAGCAATCAGCCCCAGCATTTT
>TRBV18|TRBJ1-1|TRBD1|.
CASSPQAPGTGGWNTEAFF
TGTGCCAGCTCACCCCAAGCGCCAGGGACAGGGGGTTGGAACACTGAAGCTTTCTTT
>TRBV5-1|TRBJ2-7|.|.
CASSSPSGEQYF
TGCGCCAGCAGCTCCCCCTCCGGCGAGCAGTACTTC
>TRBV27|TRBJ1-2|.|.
CASTHSRTVSNYGYTF
TGTGCCAGCACCCACTCCAGGACAGTCTCTAACTATGGCTACACCTTC
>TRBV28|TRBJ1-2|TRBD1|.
CASSFGTGPNYGYTF
TGTGCCAGCAGTTTTGGGACAGGGCCCAACTATGGCTACACCTTC
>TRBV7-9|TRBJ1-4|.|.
CASSLAQGIEKLFF
TGTGCCAGCAGCTTAGCTCAGGGAATTGAAAAACTGTTTTTT
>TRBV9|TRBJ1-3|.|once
CASSPGGQSGNTIYF
TGTGCCAGCAGCCCCGGGGGGCAGTCTGGAAACACCATATATTTT
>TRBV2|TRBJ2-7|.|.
CASSDLAKLAYEQYF
TGTGCCAGCAGTGATTTAGCAAAATTAGCCTACGAGCAGTACTTC
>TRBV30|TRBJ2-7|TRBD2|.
CAWSGLLLAGRYEQYF
TGTGCCTGGAGTGGACTACTGTTAGCGGGAAGGTACGAGCAGTACTTC
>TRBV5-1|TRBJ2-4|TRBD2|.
CASSPTSGTSLAKNIQYF
TGCGCCAGCAGTCCGACTAGCGGGACCTCACTAGCCAAAAACATTCAGTACTTC
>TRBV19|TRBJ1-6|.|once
CASSITRTHNSPLHF
TGTGCCAGTAGTATCACCAGGACTCATAATTCACCCCTCCACTTT
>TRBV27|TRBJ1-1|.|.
CASSLRSGTLNTEAFF
TGTGCCAGCAGTTTACGGTCCGGTACCTTGAACACTGAAGCTTTCTTT
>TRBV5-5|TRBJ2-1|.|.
CASSLNTPSYNEQFF
TGTGCCAGCAGCTTGAACACCCCTTCCTACAATGAGCAGTTCTTC
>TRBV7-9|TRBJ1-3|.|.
CASSLGRDPGGNTIYF
TGTGCCAGCAGCTTAGGGAGGGACCCCGGGGGAAACACCATATATTTT
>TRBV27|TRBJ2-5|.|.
CASSLQGPEETQYF
TGTGCCAGCAGTTTACAGGGCCCTGAGGAGACCCAGTACTTC
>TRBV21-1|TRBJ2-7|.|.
CASSPGGGTGAYEQYF
TGTGCCAGCAGCCCTGGGGGAGGAACTGGGGCCTACGAGCAGTACTTC
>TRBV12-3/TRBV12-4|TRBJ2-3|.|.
CASSRHTTDTQYF
TGTGCCAGCAGCCGACATACCACAGATACGCAGTATTTT
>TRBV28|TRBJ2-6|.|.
CASSLSQGGGSGANVLTF
TGTGCCAGCAGTTTATCCCAGGGAGGCGGCTCTGGGGCCAACGTCCTGACTTTC
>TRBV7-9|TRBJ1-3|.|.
CASSPYSSPGNTIYF
TGTGCCAGCAGCCCTTACTCTTCCCCTGGAAACACCATATATTTT
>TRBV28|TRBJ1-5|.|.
CASSLPRYSNQPQHF
TGTGCCAGCAGTTTGCCCAGGTATAGCAATCAGCCCCAGCATTTT
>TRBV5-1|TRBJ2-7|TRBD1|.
CASSANPGQGSHEQYF
TGCGCCAGCAGCGCCAACCCCGGACAGGGGAGCCACGAGCAGTACTTC
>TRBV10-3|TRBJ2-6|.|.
CAISEPGQAGANVLTF
TGTGCCATCAGTGAGCCAGGACAAGCTGGGGCCAACGTCCTGACTTTC
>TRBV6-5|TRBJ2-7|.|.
CASSPGTYEQYF
TGTGCCAGCAGTCCAGGAACCTACGAGCAGTACTTC